The 26 T cell receptor beta chains in this list originate from one sample, sequenced in a study of T-cell reconstitution after alpha-beta-depleted transplantation in children. Study-wide points: T-cell counts and diversity at one year following transplant were attributed mainly to newly produced T cells.

During its preparation, the TCRbeta library received unique molecular identifiers. A single record per CDR3 protein comes from TCRdb applying MiXCR to the PCR reads. The table lists fewer than 350,000 distinct CDR3 sequences, about 7.3% of them singletons. What these receptors recognize is not known. Sample: peripheral blood, taken 360 days after TCRalphabeta/CD19-depleted stem cell transplant. Source of these receptors: a female patient aged 2-9 years who had a stem cell transplant for Fanconi anemia, so the T cells may come from the graft donor.

This chain joins TRBV18 and TRBJ1-5, with a tentative D call TRBD1 (5 bases). Germline CDR1 reads KGHSH; CDR2 reads LQKENI. This CDR3 has 17 residues. V was pared by 1 base and J by 4 bases, with 17 bases between. This CDR3 is CASSPLPRGAGNQPQHF. The CDR3 DNA reads TGTGCCAGCTCACCACTTCCAAGGGGCGCGGGGAATCAGCCCCAGCATTTT.

This clonotype has only a few counts. V and J are TRBV10-3 and TRBJ1-1, with no clear D. The CDR3 sequence is 13 residues long. V was cut by 2 bases and J by 1 base, with 5 bases left in between. Per the germline V gene, CDR1 is ENHRY and CDR2 is SYGVKD. The CDR3 DNA sequence: TGTGCCATCAGTGAGAAGGGGAACACTGAAGCTTTCTTT. It specifies CAISEKGNTEAFF.

The chain couples TRBV6-2 or TRBV6-3 to TRBJ1-2, with D possibly TRBD1 on 6 matching bases. The CDR3 totals 14 residues. Germline values: CDR1 MNHEY, CDR2 SVGEGT. Trimming shortened V by 2 bases and J by 5 bases, and 12 bases separated the two germline ends. The CDR3 here is CASSYATGHYGYTF. CDR3 sequence (DNA): TGTGCCAGCAGTTACGCTACAGGGCATTATGGCTACACCTTC.

This sequence joins TRBV2 and TRBJ2-6; D remains ambiguous. V lost 5 bases and J 0 bases, leaving 8 bases between the germline ends. Germline CDR1 SNHLY, CDR2 FYNNEI. The CDR3 is 15 residues long. CDR3 nucleotides: TGTGCCAGCAGTCCCCGTGTCTCTGGGGCCAACGTCCTGACTTTC. Encoded protein: CASSPRVSGANVLTF.

This clonotype was counted ten times or more. V gene TRBV2 combines with J gene TRBJ2-5; 8 bases are shared with TRBD2. This CDR3 has 14 amino acids. CDR1 SNHLY and CDR2 FYNNEI come from the germline V gene. V lost 4 bases and J lost 4; bases outside the gene matches: 5. In DNA, the CDR3 is TGTGCCAGCAGTGCAGCGGGGGTGGGAGAGACCCAGTACTTC. Protein: CASSAAGVGETQYF.

J is TRBJ1-5 and V is TRBV11-2, with a possible D match to TRBD1 (5 bases). Germline V CDR1 and CDR2: SGHAT, FQNNGV. The CDR3 spans 16 residues. Trimming removed 1 base from V and 7 bases from J, with 17 bases in between. This CDR3 reads CASSLVGGRAQQPQHF. The CDR3 nucleotides read TGTGCCAGCAGCTTAGTCGGCGGCAGGGCGCAGCAGCCCCAGCATTTT. Using reference TRBV11-2 and TRBJ1-5 for the parts outside the CDR3, the full variable domain is EAGVAQSPRYKIIEKRQSVAFWCNPISGHATLYWYQQILGQGPKLLIQFQNNGVVDDSQLPKDRFSAERLKGVDSTLKIQPAKLEDSAVYLCASSLVGGRAQQPQHFGDGTRLSIL.

This clonotype was counted ten times or more. V and J are TRBV20-1 and TRBJ2-1; 8 nucleotides line up with TRBD1. V lost 0 bases to trimming and J lost 3 bases; unmatched junction nucleotides: 13. This CDR3 contains 18 residues. CDR1 and CDR2 from the germline V gene are DFQATT and SNEGSKA (reference sequence). The CDR3 reads CSARDQTRQGLFYNEQFF. The CDR3 region has the DNA TGCAGTGCTAGAGATCAGACCCGACAGGGGTTATTCTACAATGAGCAGTTCTTC.

This clonotype was found many times. This chain connects TRBV6-2 or TRBV6-3 to TRBJ2-3; perhaps D is TRBD1 or TRBD2 (5 bases each). This CDR3 region has 14 residues. Between the trimmed V and J ends, which lost 8 bases and 7 bases, there was a span of 19 bases. CDR1 and CDR2 from the germline V gene are MNHEY and SVGEGT. The CDR3 loop reads CASSDPNRRNTQYF. The CDR3 DNA sequence: TGTGCCAGCTCCGACCCTAACAGGAGGAATACGCAGTATTTT.

The chain links TRBV7-8 to TRBJ1-3; D unresolved. Germline V gives CDR1 SGHVS, CDR2 FQNEAQ. This CDR3 is built from 14 residues. Trimming removed 3 bases at V and 2 bases at J, with 8 bases between. CDR3 in amino acids: CASSFQRTGNTIYF. Here the CDR3 DNA reads TGTGCCAGCAGCTTTCAAAGGACTGGAAACACCATATATTTT.

The chain uses TRBV20-1 and TRBJ2-7, with 10 bases that match TRBD2. This CDR3 has 16 amino acids. Germline V gene lookup returns CDR1 DFQATT and CDR2 SNEGSKA (reference sequence). With 3 bases clipped from V and 2 bases from J, the junction kept 10 bases outside the gene matches. The chain's CDR3 is CSASIIAGGLPYEQYF. Written as DNA, the CDR3 is TGCAGTGCTAGTATTATAGCGGGGGGTCTCCCCTACGAGCAGTACTTC.

This clonotype was seen ten or more times. The chain carries TRBV4-3 and TRBJ2-2; D is undetermined. Germline loops: CDR1 LGHNA, CDR2 YSLEER. V was pared by 0 bases and J by 8 bases, with 10 bases between. The CDR3 is 14 amino acids. Here the CDR3 DNA reads TGCGCCAGCAGCCAAGATTTGGAGTTAGGGGAGCTGTTTTTT. This sequence encodes CASSQDLELGELFF.

The table lists this clonotype with many counts. The chain employs TRBV29-1 and TRBJ2-3, with a tentative D call TRBD1 (6 bases). CDR3 length equals 15 residues. Germline values: CDR1 SQVTM, CDR2 ANQGSEA. V dropped 8 bases and J dropped 2 bases, with 20 bases sitting between them. The CDR3 sequence: CSTSGTHPITDTQYF. The CDR3 nucleotides are TGCAGCACCTCGGGGACACACCCTATCACAGATACGCAGTATTTT.

This clonotype was seen repeatedly, ten times or more. J is TRBJ2-1 and V is TRBV28, with 7 positions matching TRBD2. The length of the CDR3 is 14 residues. The V gene's germline CDR1 is MDHEN and CDR2 SYDVKM. V shed 8 bases and J 2 bases; nucleotides not matched to a gene: 6. This CDR3 reads CASSPGGAYNEQFF. The CDR3 DNA is TGTGCCAGCTCCCCTGGGGGGGCCTACAATGAGCAGTTCTTC.

This clonotype has ten or more counts. This chain links TRBV20-1 with TRBJ2-1; D may correspond to TRBD1 or TRBD2 (6 bases each). Trimming left V 3 bases short and J 9 bases short, with 15 bases between. CDR1 is DFQATT, CDR2 SNEGSKA, per germline (reference sequence). This CDR3 has 13 residues. The CDR3 DNA reads TGCAGTGCTAGCCTTCCGGGGGCGAGTGAGCAGTTCTTC. The encoded protein is CSASLPGASEQFF.

This clonotype was seen only a few times. The chain has TRBV7-7 and TRBJ2-7; D not resolved. Germline CDR1 and CDR2: SSHAT and FNYEAQ (reference sequence). Trimming left V 2 bases short and J 7 bases short, with 18 bases between. The CDR3 runs 15 residues. CDR3 sequence (DNA): TGTGCCAGCAGCTTAAGTCTCGCGTCAAGTCAGGAGCAGTACTTC. Encoded protein: CASSLSLASSQEQYF.

The CDR3: CASSLGTTGHYGYTF. CDR3 sequence (DNA): TGCGCCAGCAGCTTGGGGACTACAGGACATTATGGCTACACCTTC. This chain links TRBV5-1 with TRBJ1-2, with a possible D match to TRBD1 (5 bases). The ends were cut back, 0 bases at V and 5 bases at J, with 14 bases in the middle. Looked up from germline, CDR1 is SGHRS and CDR2 is YFSETQ. CDR3 size: 15 residues.

This clonotype was recorded at least ten times. This chain connects TRBV7-9 to TRBJ2-3, with D possibly TRBD2 on 5 matching bases. Germline assignment: CDR1 SEHNR and CDR2 FQNEAQ (reference sequence). V lost 3 bases to trimming and J lost 2 bases, with 6 bases between them. The CDR3 runs to 13 residues. The CDR3 is CASSFGVTDTQYF. The CDR3 bases are TGTGCCAGCAGCTTCGGGGTCACAGATACGCAGTATTTT.

This clonotype was found many times. The CDR3 here is CASSPLRGGGYTF. The CDR3 nucleotides read TGTGCCAGCAGCCCTTTAAGGGGAGGAGGCTACACCTTC. The chain carries TRBV12-3 or TRBV12-4 and TRBJ1-2; a weak D match, TRBD1 (5 bases). The CDR3 is 13 amino acids. The ends were cut back, 6 bases at V and 8 bases at J, with 16 bases in the middle.

This clonotype was recorded at least ten times. The V and J genes are TRBV10-3 and TRBJ2-1; a possible D gene is TRBD2 (6 bases). The V end lost 10 bases, the J end lost 6 bases, and 16 bases lay between the germline ends. The CDR3 consists of 13 residues. CDR1 is ENHRY, CDR2 SYGVKD, per germline. CDR3 residues: CATWDSLVNEQFF. DNA of the CDR3: TGTGCCACCTGGGACTCCCTGGTCAATGAGCAGTTCTTC.

In the case of this clonotype: This clone may be a read error of a much larger clone one base away. No conserved phenylalanine or tryptophan is present at the end of the CDR3, so a read error is the likely explanation. CDR3: CSVDLYETNYGYTS. CDR3 bases: TGCAGCGTTGATCTGTATGAGACAAACTATGGCTACACCTCC. This chain uses TRBV29-1 with TRBJ1-2; D remains ambiguous. From germline, CDR1 is SQVTM and CDR2 ANQGSEA. The CDR3 extends over 14 amino acids. Trimming removed 3 bases at V and 2 bases at J, with 13 bases between.

This clonotype appeared a few times. The chain joins TRBV12-5 to TRBJ1-5, with 7 bases matching TRBD1. The V gene's germline CDR1 is LGHNT and CDR2 FRNRAP. V gave up 0 bases and J gave up 4 bases; unmatched junction bases: 9. The CDR3 totals 17 residues. The CDR3 loop is CASGLVRTGVWNQPQHF. CDR3 DNA: TGTGCTAGTGGTTTGGTTCGAACAGGGGTTTGGAATCAGCCCCAGCATTTT.

At least ten counts were recorded for this clonotype. The V and J genes are TRBV12-3 or TRBV12-4 and TRBJ2-7; D gene unclear. V lost 5 bases, J lost 4 bases, and 12 bases lay in between. This CDR3 has 13 residues. In DNA form, the CDR3 reads TGTGCCAGCAGTACAGCTTCGGAGTACGAGCAGTACTTC. It yields the protein CASSTASEYEQYF.

This chain uses TRBV7-9 with TRBJ2-1; 13 bases align to TRBD2. Germline V gene lookup returns CDR1 SEHNR and CDR2 FQNEAQ (reference sequence). This CDR3 is 15 amino acids long. With 7 bases clipped from V and 5 bases from J, the junction kept 5 bases outside the gene matches. CDR3 region: CASMIGTSGNNEQFF. The CDR3 DNA follows: TGTGCCAGCATGATCGGGACTAGCGGGAACAATGAGCAGTTCTTC.

There are a few counts of this clonotype. This chain joins TRBV6-6 and TRBJ1-6; 7 bases fit TRBD1. This CDR3 is built from 17 residues. Germline CDR1 and CDR2: MNHNY and SVGAGI (reference sequence). J was trimmed by 6 bases and V by 2 bases; bases with no gene match: 10. CDR3 in DNA: TGTGCCAGCAGTTACACCTCGACAGGGCAGAGTAATTCACCCCTCCACTTT. Translation gives CASSYTSTGQSNSPLHF.

The chain joins TRBV5-1 to TRBJ2-7; 9 bases map to TRBD1. Germline CDR1 and CDR2: SGHRS and YFSETQ. The length of the CDR3 is 16 residues. The V and J ends lost 4 bases and 1 base, in that order; junction bases with no gene match: 9. The CDR3 loop is CASSRSRDRVSYEQYF. As DNA, the CDR3 is TGCGCCAGCAGCAGGAGCCGGGACAGGGTTTCCTACGAGCAGTACTTC.

This clonotype was observed many times. This chain connects TRBV29-1 to TRBJ1-1; 7 nucleotides match TRBD1. This CDR3 is built from 14 residues. Looked up from germline, CDR1 is SQVTM and CDR2 is ANQGSEA. In DNA form, the CDR3 reads TGCAGGGTTTCCCCCGTAGAGGGGGCGGCTGAAGCTTTCTTT. Translated: CRVSPVEGAAEAFF.